This T cell receptor beta chain was recorded in a study of cytomegalovirus exposure and HLA in healthy donors. Study-level findings and limits: Roughly uniform sequencing depth across donors was assumed, possibly incorrectly.

A remark on this clone: Its target is unknown.

There were likely unrecorded immune exposures, though donors were nominally healthy when sampled. It was with 60 Vbeta and 13 Jbeta primers that the PCR ran. Here immunoSEQ multiplex PCR was the method, and the copy in TCRdb shows in-frame clones only, minus some. This table has fewer than 150,000 clones, around three quarters appearing once. The CDR3 consists of 14 residues. V was pared by 8 bases and J by 4 bases, with 16 bases between. Germline CDR1 reads MNHEY; CDR2 reads SVGAGI. This sequence was found in a woman between 35 and 50 years old in good health and CMV-seropositive. Sequencing was carried out using PBMCs. The V gene is TRBV6-5, the J gene TRBJ2-3; TRBD2 might be the D (6 bases). In DNA form, the CDR3 reads TGTGCCAGCGGAACGGCGGGAAGTGCAGATACGCAGTATTTT. This gives the protein CASGTAGSADTQYF.